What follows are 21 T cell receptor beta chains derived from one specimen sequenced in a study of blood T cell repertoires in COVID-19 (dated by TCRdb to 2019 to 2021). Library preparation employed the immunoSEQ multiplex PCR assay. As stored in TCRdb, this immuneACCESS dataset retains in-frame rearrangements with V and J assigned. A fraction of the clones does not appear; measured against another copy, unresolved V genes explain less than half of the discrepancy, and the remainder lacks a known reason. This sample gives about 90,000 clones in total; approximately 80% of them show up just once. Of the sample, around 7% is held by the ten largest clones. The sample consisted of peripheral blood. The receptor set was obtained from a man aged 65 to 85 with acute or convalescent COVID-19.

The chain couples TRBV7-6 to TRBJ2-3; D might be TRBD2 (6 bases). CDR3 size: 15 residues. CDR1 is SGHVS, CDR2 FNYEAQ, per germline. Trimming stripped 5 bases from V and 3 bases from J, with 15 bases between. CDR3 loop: CASSGEAGRTDTQYF. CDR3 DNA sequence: TGTGCCAGCAGCGGAGAAGCGGGTAGGACAGATACGCAGTATTTT.

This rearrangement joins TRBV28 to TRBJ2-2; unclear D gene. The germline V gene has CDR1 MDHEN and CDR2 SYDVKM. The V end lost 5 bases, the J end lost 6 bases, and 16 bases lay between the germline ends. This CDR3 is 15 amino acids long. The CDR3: CASSLAAWPSGELFF. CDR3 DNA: TGTGCCAGCAGTCTGGCAGCGTGGCCGTCCGGGGAGCTGTTTTTT. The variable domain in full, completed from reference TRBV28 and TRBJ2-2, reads DVKVTQSSRYLVKRTGEKVFLECVQDMDHENMFWYRQDPGLGLRLIYFSYDVKMKEKGDIPEGYSVSREKKERFSLILESASTNQTSMYLCASSLAAWPSGELFFGEGSRLTVL.

The CDR3 DNA reads TGTGCCAGCAAGTCAGGGCCTAAGACCTACAATGAGCAGTTCTTC. It translates to CASKSGPKTYNEQFF. The chain has TRBV6-5 and TRBJ2-1, with D possibly matching TRBD1 (5 bases). This CDR3 spans 15 amino acids. Trimming took 7 bases from V and 2 from J, leaving 15 bases between them. The germline V gene encodes CDR1 MNHEY and CDR2 SVGAGI.

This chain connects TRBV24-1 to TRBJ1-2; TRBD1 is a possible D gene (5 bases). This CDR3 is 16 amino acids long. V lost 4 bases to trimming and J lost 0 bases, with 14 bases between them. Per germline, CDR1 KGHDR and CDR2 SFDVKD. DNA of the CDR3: TGTGCCACCAGTGACGCCAGACAGCAGACTAACTATGGCTACACCTTC. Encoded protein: CATSDARQQTNYGYTF.

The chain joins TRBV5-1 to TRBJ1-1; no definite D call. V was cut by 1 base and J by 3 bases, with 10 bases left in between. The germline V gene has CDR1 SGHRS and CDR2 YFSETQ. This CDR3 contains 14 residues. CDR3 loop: CASSLSGGDTEAFF. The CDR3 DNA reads TGCGCCAGCAGCTTGAGCGGCGGGGACACTGAAGCTTTCTTT.

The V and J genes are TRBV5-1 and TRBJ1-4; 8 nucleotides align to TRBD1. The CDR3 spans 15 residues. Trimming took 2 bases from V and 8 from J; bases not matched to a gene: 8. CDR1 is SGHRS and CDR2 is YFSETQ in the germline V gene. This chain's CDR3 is CASSFQGAIGEKLFF. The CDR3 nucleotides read TGCGCCAGCAGCTTTCAGGGGGCTATCGGCGAAAAACTGTTTTTT.

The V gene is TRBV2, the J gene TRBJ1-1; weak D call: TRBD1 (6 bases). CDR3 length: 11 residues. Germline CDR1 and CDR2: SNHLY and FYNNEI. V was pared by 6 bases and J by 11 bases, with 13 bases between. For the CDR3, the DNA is TGTGCCAGCAGAGTTCAGGGGCGCGCTTTCTTT. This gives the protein CASRVQGRAFF.

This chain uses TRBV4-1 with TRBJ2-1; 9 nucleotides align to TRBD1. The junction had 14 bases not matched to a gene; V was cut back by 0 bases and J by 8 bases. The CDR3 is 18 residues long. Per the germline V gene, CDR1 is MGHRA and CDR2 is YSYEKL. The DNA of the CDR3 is TGCGCCAGCAGCCAAGATAGGTCGGGACAGGGTCTTGTGTATGAGCAGTTCTTC. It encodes CASSQDRSGQGLVYEQFF.

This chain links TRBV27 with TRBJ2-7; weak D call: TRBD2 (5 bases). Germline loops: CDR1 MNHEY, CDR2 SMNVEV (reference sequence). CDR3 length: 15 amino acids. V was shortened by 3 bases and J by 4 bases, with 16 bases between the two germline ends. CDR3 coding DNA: TGTGCCAGCAGTTTCGAGGGCTCACCCTTATACGAGCAGTACTTC. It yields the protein CASSFEGSPLYEQYF.

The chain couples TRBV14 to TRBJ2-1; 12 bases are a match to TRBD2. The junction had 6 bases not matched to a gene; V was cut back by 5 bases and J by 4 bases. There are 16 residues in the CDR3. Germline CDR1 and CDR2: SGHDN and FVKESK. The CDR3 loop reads CASSARTSGTYNEQFF. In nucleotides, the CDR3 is TGTGCCAGCAGCGCAAGGACTAGCGGGACTTACAATGAGCAGTTCTTC.

CDR3 nucleotide sequence: TGTGCCAGCAGCTTCTCATGGACTTCTCTGAGGGAGCAGTATTTT. This sequence encodes CASSFSWTSLREQYF. V usage is TRBV5-8 and J usage is TRBJ2-3, with a tentative D call TRBD2 (5 bases). This CDR3 is 15 amino acids long. V shed 2 bases and J shed 11 bases, with 21 bases lying between them. Germline V gene data show CDR1 as SGHTS and CDR2 as YDEGEE. The full variable domain, its missing parts supplied by reference TRBV5-8 and TRBJ2-3, is EAGVTQSPTHLIKTRGQQATLRCSPISGHTSVYWYQQALGLGLQFLLWYDEGEERNRGNFPPRFSGRQFPNYSSELNVNALELEDSALYLCASSFSWTSLREQYFGPGTRLTVL.

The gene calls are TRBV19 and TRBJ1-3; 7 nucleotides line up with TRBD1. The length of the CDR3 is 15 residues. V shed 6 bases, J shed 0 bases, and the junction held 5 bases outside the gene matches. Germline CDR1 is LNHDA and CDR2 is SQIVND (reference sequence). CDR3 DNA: TGTGCCAGTAGGGAGGGGGACAGCTCTGGAAACACCATATATTTT. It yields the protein CASREGDSSGNTIYF.

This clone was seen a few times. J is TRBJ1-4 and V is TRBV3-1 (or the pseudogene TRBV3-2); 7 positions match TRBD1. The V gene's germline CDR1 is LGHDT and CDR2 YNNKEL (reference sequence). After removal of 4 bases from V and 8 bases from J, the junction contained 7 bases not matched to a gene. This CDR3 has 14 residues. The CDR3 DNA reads TGTGCCAGCAGCCTTAAGGGGGCAGGGGAAAAACTGTTTTTT. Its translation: CASSLKGAGEKLFF.

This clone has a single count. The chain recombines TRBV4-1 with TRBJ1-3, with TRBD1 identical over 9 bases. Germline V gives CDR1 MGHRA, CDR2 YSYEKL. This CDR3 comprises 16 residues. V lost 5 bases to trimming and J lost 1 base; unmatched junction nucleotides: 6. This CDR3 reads CASSGRTGDSGNTIYF. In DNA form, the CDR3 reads TGCGCCAGCAGCGGTCGGACAGGGGATTCTGGAAACACCATATATTTT.

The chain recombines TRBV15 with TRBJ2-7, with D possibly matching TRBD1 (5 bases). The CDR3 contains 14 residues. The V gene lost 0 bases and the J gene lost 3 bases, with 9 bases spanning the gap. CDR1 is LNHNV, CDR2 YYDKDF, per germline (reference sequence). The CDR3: CATSRDEGDYEQYV. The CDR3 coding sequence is TGTGCCACCAGCAGAGATGAAGGGGACTACGAGCAGTACGTC.

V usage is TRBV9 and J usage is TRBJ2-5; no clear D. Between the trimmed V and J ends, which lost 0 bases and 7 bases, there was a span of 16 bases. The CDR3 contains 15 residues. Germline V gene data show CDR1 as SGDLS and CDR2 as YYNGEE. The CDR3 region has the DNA TGTGCCAGCAGCGTAGACTACGGCGGATTAAGGACCCAGTACTTC. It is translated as CASSVDYGGLRTQYF.

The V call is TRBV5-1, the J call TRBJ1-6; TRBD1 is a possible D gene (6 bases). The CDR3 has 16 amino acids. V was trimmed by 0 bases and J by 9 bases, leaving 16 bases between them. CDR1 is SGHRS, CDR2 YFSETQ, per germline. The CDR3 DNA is TGCGCCAGCAGCTTGGCAGGGGCACCCGAGACTTCACCCCTCCACTTT. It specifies CASSLAGAPETSPLHF.

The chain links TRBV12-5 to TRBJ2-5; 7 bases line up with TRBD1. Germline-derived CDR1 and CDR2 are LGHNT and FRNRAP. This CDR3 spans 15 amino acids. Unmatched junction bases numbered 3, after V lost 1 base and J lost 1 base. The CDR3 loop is CASGLAGTAQETQYF. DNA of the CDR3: TGTGCTAGTGGTTTGGCTGGGACAGCCCAAGAGACCCAGTACTTC.

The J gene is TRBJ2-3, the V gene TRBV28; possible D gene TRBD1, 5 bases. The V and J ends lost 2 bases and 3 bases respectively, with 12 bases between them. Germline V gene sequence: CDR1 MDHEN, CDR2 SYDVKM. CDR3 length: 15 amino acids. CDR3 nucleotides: TGTGCCAGCAGTTTACAGGGTTTGAAGACAGATACGCAGTATTTT. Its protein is CASSLQGLKTDTQYF.

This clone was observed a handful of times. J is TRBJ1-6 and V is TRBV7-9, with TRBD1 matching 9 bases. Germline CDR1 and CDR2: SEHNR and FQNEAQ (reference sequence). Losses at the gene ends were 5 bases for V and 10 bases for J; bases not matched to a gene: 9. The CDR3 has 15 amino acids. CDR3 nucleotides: TGTGCCAGCAGCGGGGGACAGGGAGTGAACTCACCCCTCCACTTT. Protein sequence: CASSGGQGVNSPLHF.

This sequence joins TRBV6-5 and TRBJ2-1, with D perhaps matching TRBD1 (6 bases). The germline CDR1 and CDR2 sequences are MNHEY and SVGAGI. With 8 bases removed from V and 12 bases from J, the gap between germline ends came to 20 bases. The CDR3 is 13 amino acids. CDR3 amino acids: CASGPQGLSGQFF. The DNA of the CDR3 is TGTGCCAGCGGGCCGCAGGGGTTGAGCGGGCAGTTCTTC.